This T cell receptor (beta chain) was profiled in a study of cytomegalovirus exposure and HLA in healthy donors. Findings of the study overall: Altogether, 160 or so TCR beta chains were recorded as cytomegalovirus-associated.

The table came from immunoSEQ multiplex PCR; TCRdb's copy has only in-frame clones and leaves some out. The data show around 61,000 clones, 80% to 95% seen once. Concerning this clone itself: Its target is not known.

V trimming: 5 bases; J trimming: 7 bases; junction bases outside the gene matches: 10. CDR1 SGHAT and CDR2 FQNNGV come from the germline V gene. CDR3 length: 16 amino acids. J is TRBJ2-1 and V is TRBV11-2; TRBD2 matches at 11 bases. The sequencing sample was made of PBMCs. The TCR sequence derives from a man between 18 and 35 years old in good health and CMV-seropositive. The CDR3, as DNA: TGTGCCAGCAGCACCCGACTAGCGGGACCCCCTAATGAGCAGTTCTTC. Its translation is CASSTRLAGPPNEQFF.